This TCR beta chain was found in a study of cytomegalovirus exposure and HLA in healthy donors. General study findings and limits: Later work associated roughly 17,000 TCR beta sequences with HLA alleles at 0.05 false discovery rate. Trimming of TCR beta V- and J-genes showed a link, identified in a later analysis, to a missense DCLRE1C variant. An analysis was carried out later, and it reportedly showed fewer N-insertions in an Asian-associated ancestry cluster than the 666-donor mean.

Only a few counts were recorded for this clone. Its cognate antigen is unknown. CDR1 is MGHDK, CDR2 SYGVNS, per germline. The CDR3 is 12 residues long. Trimming pared 5 bases from V and 8 bases from J, leaving 12 bases between. Vbeta (60) and Jbeta (13) primers were used in the PCR. Profiling relied on immunoSEQ multiplex PCR, and the TCRdb table lists in-frame clones only, not all of them. The sample gives 170,000 or so clones, around 80% of which show up once; around 7.2% is in the top ten. Sequenced input: PBMCs. The chain has TRBV25-1 and TRBJ1-1; tentative D call: TRBD1 (5 bases). This clonotype originated in a man aged 25-40 years in good health and CMV-seropositive. This chain's CDR3 is CASSRVDSEAFF. The CDR3 DNA follows: TGTGCCAGCAGTCGTGTCGACAGCGAAGCTTTCTTT.